Only a few counts were recorded for the clone carrying this T cell receptor beta chain. Its antigen is undetermined. A second PCR, run for roughly 7 to 12 cycles, used a sample-barcoded 5' primer plus a J-beta primer mix. Sequencing of every sample gave 3 million or more CDR3-containing paired-end reads. TCRdb processed the 5' RACE reads anew with MiXCR; each CDR3 protein has one entry. The sample carries 1,500,000 or so distinct CDR3 sequences, approximately 59% recorded once. The data derive from a study of blood T cells in healthy people across ages. Study results and limitations: One million T cells yielded diversity estimates that were considered underestimates.

Isolated per sample were at least 7 million PBMCs. A minimum of 5.5 micrograms of total RNA was extracted per sample. This sequence originates from a man aged 18 to 29 in good health. Material for sequencing was blood.

The CDR3 protein is CASSQESDRGTEAFF. Written as DNA, the CDR3 is TGTGCCAGCAGCCAAGAATCGGACAGGGGCACTGAAGCTTTCTTT. The V gene is TRBV4-2, the J gene TRBJ1-1, with 9 bases aligning to TRBD1. V lost 0 bases to trimming and J lost 4 bases; unmatched junction nucleotides: 3. CDR1 LGHNA and CDR2 YNFKEQ come from the germline V gene. The CDR3 sequence is 15 residues long.